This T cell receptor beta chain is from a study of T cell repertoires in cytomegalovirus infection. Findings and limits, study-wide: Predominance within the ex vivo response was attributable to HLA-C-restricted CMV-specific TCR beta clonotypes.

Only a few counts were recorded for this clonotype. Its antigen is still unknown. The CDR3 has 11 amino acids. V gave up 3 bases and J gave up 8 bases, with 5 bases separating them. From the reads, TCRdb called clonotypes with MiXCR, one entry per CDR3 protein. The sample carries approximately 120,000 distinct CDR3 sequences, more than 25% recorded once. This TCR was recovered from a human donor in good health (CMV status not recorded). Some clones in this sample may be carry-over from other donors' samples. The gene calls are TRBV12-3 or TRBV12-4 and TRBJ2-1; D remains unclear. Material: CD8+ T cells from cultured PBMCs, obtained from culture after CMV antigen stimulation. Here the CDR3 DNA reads TGTGCCAGCAGTTTTTTAGATGAGCAGTTCTTC. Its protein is CASSFLDEQFF.